This TCR beta chain was sequenced for a study of T cells in Graves' hyperthyroidism and ophthalmopathy. Regions amplified from RNA transcripts were the TCR beta CDR3 regions. TCR CDR3 regions were first amplified by RT-PCR with HTBI primers. TCRdb reprocessed the multiplex PCR reads via MiXCR and lists one record per CDR3 protein. This table holds approximately 400,000 distinct CDR3 sequences, about a sixth found once. This clonotype has a count of ten or more. Germline CDR1 reads MGHRA; CDR2 reads YSYEKL. V lost 3 bases to trimming and J lost 6 bases, with 22 bases between them. The length of the CDR3 is 17 residues.

The chain has TRBV4-1 and TRBJ2-3, with D possibly matching TRBD1 (6 bases). The sequenced sample consisted of blood. The source of this sequence is a woman aged 18-35 years with Graves' hyperthyroidism. The CDR3 bases are TGCGCCAGCAGCCACCCCGGAGGACAGAGGATCTCGGATACGCAGTATTTT. Residues: CASSHPGGQRISDTQYF.